These 5 T cell receptor beta chains share one sample of origin, sequenced in a study of T cell responses to AZD1222 COVID-19 vaccine. Sequencing used immunoSEQ multiplex PCR; TCRdb keeps in-frame clones, though not all of them. Of over 140,000 clones in the sample, over 90% are singletons; the top ten hold about 3.8%. The sample here was peripheral blood, taken 28 days after the second AZD1222 dose. The receptors stem from an adult who received the AZD1222 COVID-19 vaccine.

The rearrangement uses TRBV12-3 or TRBV12-4 and TRBJ2-7, with D possibly matching TRBD1 (5 bases). The V gene lost 7 bases and the J gene lost 6 bases, with 10 bases spanning the gap. This CDR3 is 11 amino acids long. Here the CDR3 DNA reads TGTGCCAGCACCCGAAGGGGCGAGCAGTACTTC. Translated, it gives CASTRRGEQYF.

J is TRBJ2-3 and V is TRBV30, with 7 bases lining up with TRBD2. CDR3 length equals 14 residues. V dropped 4 bases and J dropped 1; count of bases not matched to a gene: 5. CDR1 and CDR2 (germline): GTSNPN, SVGIG (reference sequence). CDR3 sequence reads: CAWKLGRGTDTQYF. As DNA, the CDR3 is TGTGCCTGGAAGTTGGGGAGGGGCACAGATACGCAGTATTTT.

The chain employs TRBV28 and TRBJ1-6, with 9 bases aligning to TRBD1. Germline V gives CDR1 MDHEN, CDR2 SYDVKM. The junction had 7 bases not matched to a gene; V was cut back by 6 bases and J by 7 bases. CDR3 length: 15 residues. The CDR3 spells CASSPTGGGNSPLHF. CDR3 DNA: TGTGCCAGCAGCCCGACAGGGGGAGGAAATTCACCCCTCCACTTT.

The chain carries TRBV6-5 and TRBJ1-1; weak D call: TRBD1 (6 bases). The length of the CDR3 is 15 residues. CDR1 is MNHEY and CDR2 is SVGAGI in the germline V gene. The germline V and J ends were trimmed by 4 bases and 5 bases, with 17 bases remaining between them. This CDR3 reads CASSSQATGKTEAFF. CDR3 in DNA: TGTGCCAGCAGTTCACAGGCTACAGGGAAAACTGAAGCTTTCTTT.

This sequence joins TRBV15 and TRBJ1-1, with D tentatively TRBD1 (5 bases). Trimming removed 0 bases at V and 5 bases at J, with 13 bases between. The CDR3 sequence is 15 residues long. Germline CDR1 LNHNV, CDR2 YYDKDF (reference sequence). CDR3 coding DNA: TGTGCCACCAGCAGAGATCCCAGGGTCGGGACTGAAGCTTTCTTT. Its protein product is CATSRDPRVGTEAFF.